Sequencing of this T cell receptor beta chain was carried out in a study of blood T cell repertoires in COVID-19. Across the whole study: COVID-19 samples from acute and convalescent phases originated in the United States, Italy and Spain. Sources were T cells, B-cell-depleted T cells, or PBMCs; the material itself was cDNA or gDNA.

Trimming cost V 2 bases and J 0 bases, with 18 bases left between them. This CDR3 is built from 18 residues. The germline CDR1 and CDR2 sequences are SGHAT and FQNNGV. Methods used by the authors: Using reference gene primer amplification, nucleated cell counts were estimated. Clones were read by immunoSEQ multiplex PCR, and TCRdb kept only the in-frame ones, dropping some. Clone size and the V and J calls come from that table; the DNA yielded D and trimming. The sample has 40,000 to 50,000 clones, about nine tenths seen once. This TCR was sampled from a human donor in a cohort sampled during active COVID-19. The chain carries TRBV11-2 and TRBJ2-3; possible D gene TRBD2, 6 bases. The sequencing input was peripheral blood. This chain's CDR3 is CASSLRRGAEVSTDTQYF. The CDR3 DNA is TGTGCCAGCAGCTTAAGACGCGGGGCGGAAGTTAGCACAGATACGCAGTATTTT. Together with reference TRBV11-2 and TRBJ2-3, the CDR3 gives the full variable domain: EAGVAQSPRYKIIEKRQSVAFWCNPISGHATLYWYQQILGQGPKLLIQFQNNGVVDDSQLPKDRFSAERLKGVDSTLKIQPAKLEDSAVYLCASSLRRGAEVSTDTQYFGPGTRLTVL.